The rows below give T cell receptor beta chains drawn from one sample of a study of blood T cells in healthy people across ages. TCRdb re-called the 5' RACE reads with MiXCR, one entry per CDR3 protein. The sample holds 1.5 million to 2 million distinct CDR3 sequences, about 50% seen once. Sequenced: blood. The source is a middle-aged woman in good health. CDR3s include the opening cysteine and the closing phenylalanine or tryptophan. The D gene is left open where the match is weak. Clone size is not always given. Where it is, it says once, few, many or a class for expanded clones.

TRBD1	.	TRBV24-1	TRBJ1-2	TGTGCCACCAGTGATTCAACAGGGGACTATGGCTACACCTTC	CATSDSTGDYGYTF
TRBD1	.	TRBV19	TRBJ1-4	TGTGCCAGTAGTCCGGGACAGGAGTCAAATGAAAAACTGTTTTTT	CASSPGQESNEKLFF
.	.	TRBV20-1	TRBJ1-6	TGCAGTGCCCGACAGAATAATTCACCCCTCCACTTT	CSARQNNSPLHF
TRBD2	few	TRBV11-2	TRBJ2-1	TGTGCCAGCAGCAACGATATAGCGGGGACATTTACCTACAATGAGCAGTTCTTC	CASSNDIAGTFTYNEQFF
.	.	TRBV24-1	TRBJ2-1	TGTGCCACCAGTGATTTGTTGAGTCAGACCCCAAATGAGCAGTTCTTC	CATSDLLSQTPNEQFF
.	few	TRBV10-3	TRBJ2-7	TGTGCCATCAGCGGTCCAACCACGGGACACTCCTACGAGCAGTACTTC	CAISGPTTGHSYEQYF
.	.	TRBV27	TRBJ2-7	TGTGCCAGCAGTTTTAACACCAACTACGAGCAGTACTTC	CASSFNTNYEQYF
.	few	TRBV27	TRBJ1-6	TGTGCCAGCCGCGACTTAGGGGTAGGGGGCTCCTATAATTCACCCCTCCACTTT	CASRDLGVGGSYNSPLHF
.	.	TRBV20-1	TRBJ1-1	TGCAGTGCTAGGGCAGTACCGTCCGGTGAAGCTTTCTTT	CSARAVPSGEAFF
TRBD1	few	TRBV9	TRBJ1-2	TGTGCCAGCAGCGTCCCTTCGACAGGGCATGGCTACACCTTC	CASSVPSTGHGYTF
.	once	TRBV20-1	TRBJ1-4	TGCAGTGCTAGAGATAGGGCAGGAATTAATGAAAAACTGTTTTTT	CSARDRAGINEKLFF
TRBD2	few	TRBV20-1	TRBJ2-1	TGCAGTGCTAGGGACCAGGGACTAGCGGGGGGAAACTCCTACAATGAGCAGTTCTTC	CSARDQGLAGGNSYNEQFF
.	.	TRBV10-3	TRBJ1-4	TGTGCCATCAGTGAGTCCCAAATAGGGGAAAAACTGTTTTTT	CAISESQIGEKLFF
TRBD1	.	TRBV6-5	TRBJ1-5	TGTGCCAGCAGTTACGTGGGCAGGGGGCAAAATCAGCCCCAGCATTTT	CASSYVGRGQNQPQHF
TRBD1	.	TRBV24-1	TRBJ2-5	TGTGCCACCAGTCCAGGGGGTTCCGGGGAGACCCAGTACTTC	CATSPGGSGETQYF
.	few	TRBV6-5	TRBJ2-5	TGTGCCACTCGCCTCGAGGGGCAGTACCAAGAGACCCAGTACTTC	CATRLEGQYQETQYF
.	.	TRBV20-1	TRBJ1-6	TGCAGTGCGAGGAGTGGCAGGAACTCCTATAATTCACCCCTCCACTTT	CSARSGRNSYNSPLHF
.	few	TRBV28	TRBJ2-4	TGTGCCAGCAGTGGGTCGCCCAAAAACATTCAGTACTTC	CASSGSPKNIQYF
TRBD2	.	TRBV29-1	TRBJ2-5	TGCAGCGCCTTAGCGGGGGTAGGGAAGACCCAGTACTTC	CSALAGVGKTQYF
.	few	TRBV5-1	TRBJ2-3	TGCGCCAGCAGCTTGGACAGGGAGGGGAATACGCAGTATTTT	CASSLDREGNTQYF
.	.	TRBV6-5	TRBJ2-3	TGTGCCAGCAGTTACGGACCACCTCCCACAGATACGCAGTATTTT	CASSYGPPPTDTQYF
TRBD1	.	TRBV3-1	TRBJ2-4	TGTGCCAGCAGCCAAGGGTTGGGACAGGGAAATGAGCAGTACTTC	CASSQGLGQGNEQYF
TRBD2	.	TRBV12-3/TRBV12-4	TRBJ2-5	TGTGCCAGCAGTTTGGGACTAGCGGGGGTCCGGGAGACCCAGTACTTC	CASSLGLAGVRETQYF
TRBD2	.	TRBV20-1	TRBJ2-3	TGCAGTGCTAGAGCGGGACTAGATGTGCCTACGCAGTATTTT	CSARAGLDVPTQYF
.	.	TRBV5-1	TRBJ1-2	TGCGCCAGCAGCTCCTCGCGGGACGGCCTCGGCTACACCTTC	CASSSSRDGLGYTF
.	.	TRBV7-8	TRBJ2-3	TGTGCCAGCAGCTTAGCGTTGGCCGATTCAGATACGCAGTATTTT	CASSLALADSDTQYF
.	.	TRBV12-3/TRBV12-4	TRBJ1-2	TGTGCCAGTCTCCTAAGGGCGGGCTATGGCTACACCTTC	CASLLRAGYGYTF
TRBD1	.	TRBV28	TRBJ2-5	TGTGCCAGCAGTACCCAGAACAGGGGCCTCCTACAAGAGACCCAGTACTTC	CASSTQNRGLLQETQYF
.	few	TRBV10-3	TRBJ1-2	TGTGCCATCAGTGAGGCAGGGCGAAACTATGGCTACACCTTC	CAISEAGRNYGYTF